This T cell receptor beta chain appears in the sequencing data of a study of identical twins. This clonotype has just a few counts. What it binds is unknown. With 2 bases removed from V and 8 bases from J, the gap between germline ends came to 11 bases. The CDR3 extends over 13 amino acids. Germline V gene data show CDR1 as MGHRA and CDR2 as YSYEKL. TCRdb independently ran MiXCR on the 5' RACE reads; one entry per CDR3 protein. The repertoire includes under 1 million distinct CDR3 sequences, more than 9% of them detected once, and around 1.5% sits in the top ten. Overall study results and limits: Out-of-frame alpha sequences shared by twins showed excess low generation probability. Within cord blood, abundant beta clonotypes carried fewer insertions, but memory repertoires showed no such trend.

These data also formed part of another study, on yellow fever vaccine responses in identical twins.

Sequencing input: PBMCs. This receptor was taken from a woman aged 18-30 years in good health. The rearrangement uses TRBV4-1 and TRBJ2-3; TRBD2 is a possible D gene (5 bases). This CDR3 reads CASSQLSRATQYF. The CDR3 DNA sequence: TGCGCCAGCAGCCAACTGTCGAGGGCTACGCAGTATTTT.